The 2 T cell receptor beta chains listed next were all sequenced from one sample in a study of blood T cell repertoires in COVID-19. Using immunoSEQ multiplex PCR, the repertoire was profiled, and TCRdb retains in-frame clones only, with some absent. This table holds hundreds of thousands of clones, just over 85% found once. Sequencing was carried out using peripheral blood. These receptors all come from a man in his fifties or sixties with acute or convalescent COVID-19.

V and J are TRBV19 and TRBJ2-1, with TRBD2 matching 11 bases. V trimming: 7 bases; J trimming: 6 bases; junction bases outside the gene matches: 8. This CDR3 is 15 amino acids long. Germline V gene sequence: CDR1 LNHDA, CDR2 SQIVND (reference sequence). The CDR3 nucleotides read TGTGCCAGTAATTTAATAGCGGGGGGGCGCAATGAGCAGTTCTTC. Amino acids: CASNLIAGGRNEQFF.

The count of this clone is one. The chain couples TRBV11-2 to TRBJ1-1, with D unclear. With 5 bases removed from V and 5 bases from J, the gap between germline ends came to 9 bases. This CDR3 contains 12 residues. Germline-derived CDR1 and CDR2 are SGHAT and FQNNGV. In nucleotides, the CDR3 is TGTGCCAGCAGCCGCCGAGAGACTGAAGCTTTCTTT. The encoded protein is CASSRRETEAFF.